This T cell receptor (beta chain) comes out of a study of brain metastases from non-small cell lung cancer (dated by TCRdb to between 2017 and 2020). In terms of the full investigation: The immune microenvironment of paired resected primary tumors and brain metastases from non-small-cell lung cancer patients was profiled.

Germline trimming amounts to 4 bases on V and 1 base on J, with 3 as the count of junction bases outside the gene matches. CDR1 MNHNS and CDR2 SASEGT were looked up in the germline V gene. From cysteine to phenylalanine, the CDR3 is 16 amino acids long. Only the CDR3 part of the read is kept: 48 bases, read in frame from the first base. A total of approximately 36 patients with non-small-cell lung cancer that had been surgically resected, each with specimens from both a primary tumor and a brain metastasis, made up the cohort. Preparation of the library involved the immunoSEQ multiplex PCR assay. T-cell receptor beta chain repertoire sequencing was carried out together with a 770-gene immune expression panel. TCRdb stores this immuneACCESS table with in-frame sequences only. Part of the clones is absent; in the studies checked, under half of the shortfall reflects unresolved V genes, and no reason is known for the rest. The table for this sample lists some 740 clones; roughly 86% of them were counted only once. The ten largest clones represent around 7.9% of the sample.

This clone was found a few times. Its binding antigen is unknown. Per-base quality was not reported, and no clone a single base away is much larger than it. Input material: tumor-adjacent normal tissue. This clonotype originated in a donor aged 40 or older with non-small cell lung cancer. The rearrangement combines TRBV6-1 with TRBJ2-2, and TRBD2 matches 10 of the central bases. The CDR3 loop reads CASSVRLAGNTGELFF. The DNA sequence is as follows: TGTGCCAGCAGTGTTAGACTAGCGGGGAACACCGGGGAGCTGTTTTTT.